These 4 T cell receptor beta chains came from one sample sequenced in a study of CD8 T cells in Susac syndrome. The authors reverse transcribed about 0.5 to 1 ug RNA with random hexamers. TCRdb recomputed calls from the immunoSEQ multiplex PCR reads with MiXCR, one row per CDR3 protein. The table includes about 73,000 distinct CDR3 sequences, over 85% detected once. Sequencing was carried out using CD8+ T cells from PBMCs. These receptor sequences come from a human donor with multiple sclerosis.

The rearrangement joins TRBV5-6 to TRBJ1-1; tentative D call: TRBD1 (5 bases). V lost 6 bases to trimming and J lost 3 bases, with 12 bases between them. Germline-derived CDR1 and CDR2 are SGHDT and YYEEEE. This CDR3 is built from 13 residues. The CDR3 loop reads CASTPTGDTEAFF. The CDR3 region has the DNA TGTGCCAGCACCCCGACGGGGGACACTGAAGCTTTCTTT. The entire variable domain, with the rest obtained from reference TRBV5-6 and TRBJ1-1, is as follows: DAGVTQSPTHLIKTRGQQVTLRCSPKSGHDTVSWYQQALGQGPQFIFQYYEEEERQRGNFPDRFSGHQFPNYSSELNVNALLLGDSALYLCASTPTGDTEAFFGQGTRLTVV.

This chain links TRBV25-1 with TRBJ1-1; D is undetermined. CDR3 length equals 14 residues. The germline V gene has CDR1 MGHDK and CDR2 SYGVNS. Trimming shortened V by 8 bases and J by 6 bases, and 19 bases separated the two germline ends. As DNA, the CDR3 is TGTGCCAGCGGACCAGAGGGAACGAGCGCTGAAGCTTTCTTT. The encoded protein is CASGPEGTSAEAFF.

The V gene is TRBV18, the J gene TRBJ1-1, with D hard to call. CDR1 and CDR2 (germline): KGHSH, LQKENI. Trimming took off 2 bases at V and 6 bases at J, with 13 bases between the two ends. The CDR3 runs to 14 residues. The DNA of the CDR3 is TGTGCCAGCTCACCATCAGGAGCTACCTCTGAAGCTTTCTTT. Its protein is CASSPSGATSEAFF.

The chain employs TRBV3-1 and TRBJ2-1, with a tentative D call TRBD2 (5 bases). CDR3 length: 14 residues. The germline V and J ends were trimmed by 2 bases and 9 bases, with 14 bases remaining between them. Germline CDR1 reads LGHDT; CDR2 reads YNNKEL (reference sequence). In DNA, the CDR3 is TGTGCCAGCAGCCAAAGGCTAGCCCCCTTTGAGCAGTTCTTC. Translating gives CASSQRLAPFEQFF.